Listed below are T cell receptor beta chains from one sample, sequenced in a study of hypomethylating agent response in myelodysplastic syndrome. TCRdb's table, derived via immunoSEQ multiplex PCR, lists solely in-frame clones and lacks some. The sample lists around 5,500 clones; around 90% were seen once. The material sequenced was bone marrow, taken before or after starting hypomethylating agent treatment for myelodysplastic syndrome (not recorded which). These TCRs come from a human donor with myelodysplastic syndrome. Both conserved end residues are part of each CDR3. A D gene is named only where the DNA matches it firmly. Clone size is given for some rows only: seen once, a few or many times, or a class if the clone is expanded.

>TRBV9|NA|few|TRBJ1-2
TGTGCCAGCAGCGCAAGGACAGCTAACTATGGCTACACCTTC
CASSARTANYGYTF
>TRBV5-5|NA|NA|TRBJ1-6
TGTGCCAGCAGCTTGGCCGGGGGGCGAGAAAATTCACCCCTCCACTTT
CASSLAGGRENSPLHF
>TRBV5-6|TRBD1|NA|TRBJ1-1
TGTGCCAGCAGCTTTGGGACAGTGAACACTGAAGCTTTCTTT
CASSFGTVNTEAFF
>TRBV11-2|TRBD1|NA|TRBJ2-2
TGTGCCAGCAGCTTATCAGGGGGCAGTAACGGGGAGCTGTTTTTT
CASSLSGGSNGELFF
>TRBV2|NA|NA|TRBJ2-3
TGTGCCAGCAGTGAGGGTCCAGATACGCAGTATTTT
CASSEGPDTQYF
>TRBV7-8|NA|NA|TRBJ2-5
TGTGCCAGCAGCTTTAAGAGGACCCAAGAGACCCAGTACTTC
CASSFKRTQETQYF
>TRBV7-2|NA|NA|TRBJ1-5
TGTGCCAGCAGCGAACAGGGCTGGGGAAATCAGCCCCAGCATTTT
CASSEQGWGNQPQHF
>TRBV25-1|TRBD1|NA|TRBJ1-1
TGTGCCAGCAGTGAATATAAAGAGGGGACAGGTGAAGCTTTCTTT
CASSEYKEGTGEAFF
>TRBV27|NA|NA|TRBJ1-6
TGTGCCAGCAGTTTCAGAAGCAATAATTCACCCCTCCACTTT
CASSFRSNNSPLHF
>TRBV2|NA|NA|TRBJ2-2
TGTGCCAGCAGCCCCCTACAGGGTCCCGGGGAGCTGTTTTTT
CASSPLQGPGELFF
>TRBV29-1|NA|NA|TRBJ1-1
TGCAGCGTCATGGACGGGAACACTGAAGCTTTCTTT
CSVMDGNTEAFF
>TRBV29-1|NA|NA|TRBJ1-3
TGCAGCGTTCTGTCTCGATCAGGAAACACCATATATTTT
CSVLSRSGNTIYF
>TRBV19|TRBD2|NA|TRBJ2-5
TGTGCCAGCTCTAAGGGAGGGCAAGAGACCCAGTACTTC
CASSKGGQETQYF
>TRBV4-1|NA|NA|TRBJ2-1
TGCGCCAGCAGCCAAGAGTTAGCGGATACCTCCTACAATGAGCAGCTCTTC
CASSQELADTSYNEQLF
>TRBV4-3|NA|few|TRBJ1-6
TGCGCCAGCAGCCAAGAAAGGTGGGATTCACCCCTCCACTTT
CASSQERWDSPLHF
>TRBV11-2|NA|NA|TRBJ1-2
TGTGCCAGCAGCTTAGGCGTGGGACCGCTCTATGGCTACACCTTC
CASSLGVGPLYGYTF
>TRBV9|NA|NA|TRBJ2-5
TGTGCCAGCAACGACGGTGGAGCGTACCAAGAGACCCAGTACTTC
CASNDGGAYQETQYF
>TRBV7-9|NA|NA|TRBJ2-7
TGTGCCAGCAGCCCCCCAGGATACGAGCAGTACTTC
CASSPPGYEQYF
>TRBV7-8|NA|NA|TRBJ1-5
TGTGCCAGCAGCTTAGTGCTCTGGGACAATGGGGGAAATCAGCCCCAGCATTTT
CASSLVLWDNGGNQPQHF
>TRBV28|NA|NA|TRBJ1-2
TGTGCCAGCAGTTTGGAGACATCCTATGGCTACACCTTC
CASSLETSYGYTF
>TRBV28|NA|NA|TRBJ1-2
TGTGCCAGCAGTTTAGGGCGGACTAACTATGGCTACACCTTC
CASSLGRTNYGYTF
>TRBV11-2|NA|NA|TRBJ2-1
TGTGCCAGCAGTTTGACTTGGACCGATTACTACAATGAGCAGTTCTTC
CASSLTWTDYYNEQFF
>TRBV7-9|TRBD2|NA|TRBJ2-1
TGTGCCAGCAGCTTAGCGCGTGGAGGAGCGGGGGGCCAACTCGTCTTC
CASSLARGGAGGQLVF
>TRBV7-2|NA|NA|TRBJ2-2
TGTGCCAGCAGCTTAGACCCCCTAGGCACCGGGGAGCTGTTTTTT
CASSLDPLGTGELFF
>TRBV5-1|TRBD1|NA|TRBJ1-1
TGCGCCAGCAGCTTCGAGGGGGCCACTGAAGCTTTCTTT
CASSFEGATEAFF
>TRBV9|NA|NA|TRBJ1-2
TGTGCCAGCAGCGTAGGCAACAGGGATCGGGGCTACACCTTC
CASSVGNRDRGYTF
>TRBV11-2|NA|NA|TRBJ1-2
TGTGCCAGCAGCCGCGGCGGGACCGCCCTTAGCACCTTC
CASSRGGTALSTF
>TRBV4-2|TRBD1|NA|TRBJ1-2
TGTGCCAGCAGCCAAGGGTGGGACAGGGAGAACTATGGCTACACCTTC
CASSQGWDRENYGYTF
>TRBV7-8|NA|NA|TRBJ1-6
TGTGCCAGCAGCCCCGATGGGCTGGTAAATTCACCCCTCCACTTT
CASSPDGLVNSPLHF
>TRBV30|TRBD2|NA|TRBJ2-1
TGTGCCTGGAGTTTTTCGGGGGGGCCCGACAATGAGCAGTTCTTC
CAWSFSGGPDNEQFF
>TRBV5-6|TRBD2|NA|TRBJ2-2
TGTGCCAGCAGCTTGGGGTTGCGGGGGGACACCGGGGAGCTGCTTTTT
CASSLGLRGDTGELLF
>TRBV7-2|TRBD2|NA|TRBJ2-1
TGTGCCAGCAGCTTGGCGGGGGGACTCTACAATGAGCAGTTCTTC
CASSLAGGLYNEQFF
>TRBV2|NA|NA|TRBJ1-5
TGTGCCAGCAGCCATAAGGGTTTTCAGAATCAGCCCCAGCATTTT
CASSHKGFQNQPQHF
>TRBV30|NA|NA|TRBJ2-6
TGTGCCTGGACTACTCTCTCTGGGGCCAACGTCCTGACTTTC
CAWTTLSGANVLTF
>TRBV19|TRBD1|NA|TRBJ1-5
TGTGCCAGTAGCCAGCCAGGGGGACCGGGCAATCAGCCCCAGCATTTT
CASSQPGGPGNQPQHF
>TRBV29-1|NA|NA|TRBJ1-2
TGCAGCGTTGTACTGCGAGGGGGGCTCGATGGCTACACCTTC
CSVVLRGGLDGYTF
>TRBV7-2|NA|few|TRBJ1-4
TGTGCCAGCAGCAAGATCGGGTCACAGAATGAAAAACTGTTTTTT
CASSKIGSQNEKLFF
>TRBV5-4|NA|once|TRBJ2-1
TGTGCCAGCAGCGGGAACAGGAATCGAAATGAGCAGTTCTTC
CASSGNRNRNEQFF
>TRBV7-9|NA|few|TRBJ1-1
TGTGCCAGCAGCTTTGGAGAGGGCACTGAAGCTTTCTTT
CASSFGEGTEAFF
>TRBV11-2|NA|NA|TRBJ1-2
TGTGCCAGCAGCTTAGGGACAGACGGTGGCTATGGCTACACCTTC
CASSLGTDGGYGYTF
>TRBV15|NA|NA|TRBJ1-4
TGTGCCACCAGCAGACCCAGGGGAACTAATGAAAAACTGTTTTTT
CATSRPRGTNEKLFF
>TRBV19|TRBD1|NA|TRBJ1-2
TGTGCCAGTAGTATAGGGGGACAGGGGGCCCAGGATTATGGCTACACCTTC
CASSIGGQGAQDYGYTF
>TRBV19|NA|NA|TRBJ1-1
TGTGCCAGTCAACGGGGGCAGGCGAACACTGAAGCTTTCTTT
CASQRGQANTEAFF
>TRBV7-2|NA|NA|TRBJ2-5
TGTGCCAGCAGCCCCCAAGGACTACCGACAGAGACCCAGTACTTC
CASSPQGLPTETQYF
>TRBV7-2|NA|NA|TRBJ2-5
TGTGCCAGCAGCTCGTCTCGGGAGACCCAGTACTTC
CASSSSRETQYF
>TRBV11-2|NA|NA|TRBJ1-1
TGTGCCAGCAGCTCGCATGGGGCCGTGAACACTGAAGCTTTCTTT
CASSSHGAVNTEAFF
>TRBV7-2|TRBD1|NA|TRBJ1-6
TGTGCCAGCCGGACAGGATTCTCAGGATCACCCCTCCACTTT
CASRTGFSGSPLHF
>TRBV4-1|NA|once|TRBJ2-3
TGCGCCAGCAGCCAAGAAGGAACAGATACGCAGTATTTT
CASSQEGTDTQYF
>TRBV5-1|NA|NA|TRBJ2-4
TGCGCCAGCAGCTCCTACAGAGGTGGTGCTTGGTACTTC
CASSSYRGGAWYF
>TRBV29-1|NA|NA|TRBJ2-5
TGCAGCGTTAACGACGGTGGAGGGACCCAGTACTTC
CSVNDGGGTQYF
>TRBV5-6|NA|NA|TRBJ1-6
TGTGCCAGCAGCCCCGGGGGGGGACGAAGCTCACCCCTCCACTTT
CASSPGGGRSSPLHF
>TRBV6-1|NA|NA|TRBJ2-5
TGTGCCAGCAGTGGAATGGGGCGGGGGCGAGCTCTGGGGGAGACCCAGTACTTC
CASSGMGRGRALGETQYF
>TRBV25-1|NA|NA|TRBJ1-6
TGTGCCAGCAGTGCGACCCTGAACAATTCACCCCTCCACTTT
CASSATLNNSPLHF